This record covers a single T cell receptor beta chain. TCRdb's table, derived via immunoSEQ multiplex PCR, lists solely in-frame clones and lacks some. The sample yields more than 200,000 clones, about 92% seen once. This record comes from a study of cytomegalovirus exposure and HLA in healthy donors. The donors were part of the validation cohort of 120 subjects. That cohort was separate from the first cohort, which comprised about 670 subjects. V lost 6 bases to trimming and J lost 0 bases; unmatched junction nucleotides: 11. Germline assignment: CDR1 KGHSH and CDR2 LQKENI. This CDR3 has 19 residues.

This TCR derives from a young woman in good health and CMV-seronegative. This rearrangement joins TRBV18 to TRBJ2-2; TRBD2 matches 12 bases. The sequenced material came from PBMCs. The CDR3 DNA reads as TGTGCCAGCTCCCGGAGACTAGCGGGAGCCTCCCCGAACACCGGGGAGCTGTTTTTT. It translates to CASSRRLAGASPNTGELFF.